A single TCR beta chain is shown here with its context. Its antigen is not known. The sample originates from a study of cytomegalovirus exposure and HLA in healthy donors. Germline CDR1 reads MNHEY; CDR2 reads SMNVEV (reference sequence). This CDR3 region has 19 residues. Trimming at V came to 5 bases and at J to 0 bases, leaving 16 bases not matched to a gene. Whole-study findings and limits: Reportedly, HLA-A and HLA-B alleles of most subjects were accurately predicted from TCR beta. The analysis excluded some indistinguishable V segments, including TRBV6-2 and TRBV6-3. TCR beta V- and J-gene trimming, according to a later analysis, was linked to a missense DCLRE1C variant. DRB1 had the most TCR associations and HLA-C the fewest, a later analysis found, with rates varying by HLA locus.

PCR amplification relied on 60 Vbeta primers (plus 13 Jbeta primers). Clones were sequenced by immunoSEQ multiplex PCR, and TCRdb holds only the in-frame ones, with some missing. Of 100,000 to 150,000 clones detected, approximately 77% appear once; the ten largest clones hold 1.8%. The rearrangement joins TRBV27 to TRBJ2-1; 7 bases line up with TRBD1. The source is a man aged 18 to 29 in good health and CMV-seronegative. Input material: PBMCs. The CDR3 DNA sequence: TGTGCCAGCAGTCCGCCCCCCAGGACAGGACCTAGCTCCTACAATGAGCAGTTCTTC. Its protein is CASSPPPRTGPSSYNEQFF.